The sequence of this T cell receptor (beta chain) was determined in a study of blood T cells in healthy people across ages. Findings and limits, study-wide: Diversity was higher, and naive CD4+ cells more numerous, in long-lived donors than in aged donors.

On this clonotype itself: The target antigen is unknown.

A second PCR, run for roughly 7 to 12 cycles, used a sample-barcoded 5' primer plus a J-beta primer mix. TCRdb independently ran MiXCR on the 5' RACE reads; one entry per CDR3 protein. The sample includes about 1.4 million distinct CDR3 sequences, 59% seen only once; the top ten take about 6.3%. There are 15 residues in the CDR3. The V and J ends lost 4 bases and 0 bases respectively, with 14 bases between them. Germline V gene data show CDR1 as SGHDT and CDR2 as YYEEEE. The sample consisted of blood. The chain links TRBV5-6 to TRBJ2-7; D gene ambiguous. The clonotype comes from a man aged 18 to 35 in good health. CDR3 in DNA: TGTGCCAGCAGCCCACGATCAGAGATCTCCTACGAGCAGTACTTC. It yields the protein CASSPRSEISYEQYF.